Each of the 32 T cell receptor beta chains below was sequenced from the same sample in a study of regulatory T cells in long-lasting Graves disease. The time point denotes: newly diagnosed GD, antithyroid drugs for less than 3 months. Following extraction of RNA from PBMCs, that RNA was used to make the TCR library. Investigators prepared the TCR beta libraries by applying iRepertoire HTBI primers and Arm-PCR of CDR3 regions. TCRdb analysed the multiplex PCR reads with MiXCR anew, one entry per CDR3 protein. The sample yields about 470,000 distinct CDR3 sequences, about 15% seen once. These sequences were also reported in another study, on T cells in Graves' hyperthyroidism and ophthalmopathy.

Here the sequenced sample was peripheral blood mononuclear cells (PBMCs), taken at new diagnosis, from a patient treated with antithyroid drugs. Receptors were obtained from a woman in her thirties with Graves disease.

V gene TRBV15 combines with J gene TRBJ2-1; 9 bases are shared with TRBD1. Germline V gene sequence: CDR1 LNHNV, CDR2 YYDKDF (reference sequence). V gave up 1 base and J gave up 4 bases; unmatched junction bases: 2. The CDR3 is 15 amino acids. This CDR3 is CATSRGGTGYNEQFF. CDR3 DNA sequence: TGTGCCACCAGCAGAGGGGGGACAGGGTACAATGAGCAGTTCTTC.

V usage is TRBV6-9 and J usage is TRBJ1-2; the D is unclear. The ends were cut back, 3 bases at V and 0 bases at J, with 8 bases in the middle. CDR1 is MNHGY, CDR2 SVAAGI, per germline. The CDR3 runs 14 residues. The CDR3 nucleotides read TGTGCCAGCAGTTACTCACAGTCTAACTATGGCTACACCTTC. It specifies CASSYSQSNYGYTF.

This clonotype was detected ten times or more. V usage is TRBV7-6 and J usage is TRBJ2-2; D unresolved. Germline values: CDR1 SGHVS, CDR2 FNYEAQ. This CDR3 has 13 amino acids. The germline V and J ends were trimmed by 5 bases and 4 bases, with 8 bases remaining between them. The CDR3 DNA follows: TGTGCCAGCAGCCAGCTTCCCACCGGGGAGCTGTTTTTT. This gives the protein CASSQLPTGELFF.

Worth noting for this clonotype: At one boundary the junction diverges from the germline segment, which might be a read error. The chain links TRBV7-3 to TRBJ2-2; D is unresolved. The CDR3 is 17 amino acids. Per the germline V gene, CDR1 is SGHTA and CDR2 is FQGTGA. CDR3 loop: CASSPRLGHANTEELFF. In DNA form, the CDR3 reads TGTGCCAGCAGCCCCCGGTTGGGCCACGCGAACACCGAGGAGCTGTTTTTT.

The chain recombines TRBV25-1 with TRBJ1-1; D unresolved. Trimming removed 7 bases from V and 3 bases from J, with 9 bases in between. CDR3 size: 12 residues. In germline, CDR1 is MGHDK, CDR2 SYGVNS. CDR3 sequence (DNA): TGTGCCAGCAAAAGGGAGTACACTGAAGCTTTCTTT. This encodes CASKREYTEAFF.

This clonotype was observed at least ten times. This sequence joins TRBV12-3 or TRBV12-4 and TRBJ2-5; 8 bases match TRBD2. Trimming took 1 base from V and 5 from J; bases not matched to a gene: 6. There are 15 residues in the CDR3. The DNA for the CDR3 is TGTGCCAGCAGTTTAGGCCGGGGGGGCAGGGAGACCCAGTACTTC. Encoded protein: CASSLGRGGRETQYF.

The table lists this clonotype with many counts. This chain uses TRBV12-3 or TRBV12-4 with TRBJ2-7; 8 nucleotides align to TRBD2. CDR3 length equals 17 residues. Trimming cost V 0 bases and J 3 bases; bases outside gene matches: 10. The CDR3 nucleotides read TGTGCCAGCAGTTTAGCGCGAGGTAGCGGGACCTTCTACGAGCAGTACTTC. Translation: CASSLARGSGTFYEQYF.

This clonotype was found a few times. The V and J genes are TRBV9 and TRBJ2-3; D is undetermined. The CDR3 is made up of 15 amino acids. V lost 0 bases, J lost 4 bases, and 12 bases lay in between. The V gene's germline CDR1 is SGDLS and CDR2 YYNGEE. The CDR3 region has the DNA TGTGCCAGCAGCGTAGGACCCCCACCGGCAGATACGCAGTATTTT. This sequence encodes CASSVGPPPADTQYF.

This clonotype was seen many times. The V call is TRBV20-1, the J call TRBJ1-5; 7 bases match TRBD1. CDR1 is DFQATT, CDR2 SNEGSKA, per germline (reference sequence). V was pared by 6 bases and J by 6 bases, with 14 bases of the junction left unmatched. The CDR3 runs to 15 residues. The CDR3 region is CSAGDYGTAIQPQHF. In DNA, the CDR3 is TGCAGTGCCGGCGATTATGGGACAGCAATTCAGCCCCAGCATTTT.

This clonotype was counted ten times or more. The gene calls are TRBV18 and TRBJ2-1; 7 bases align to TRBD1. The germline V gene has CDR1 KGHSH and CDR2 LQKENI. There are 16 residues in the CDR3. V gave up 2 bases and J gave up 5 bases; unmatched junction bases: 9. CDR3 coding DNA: TGTGCCAGCTCACCATCTGACAGGGTAGGGGACAATGAGCAGTTCTTC. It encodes CASSPSDRVGDNEQFF.

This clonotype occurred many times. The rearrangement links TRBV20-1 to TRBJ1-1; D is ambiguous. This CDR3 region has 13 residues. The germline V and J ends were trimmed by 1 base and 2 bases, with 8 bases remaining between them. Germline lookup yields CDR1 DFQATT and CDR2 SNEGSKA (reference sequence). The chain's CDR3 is CSARGKRNTEAFF. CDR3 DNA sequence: TGCAGTGCTAGAGGGAAGAGAAACACTGAAGCTTTCTTT.

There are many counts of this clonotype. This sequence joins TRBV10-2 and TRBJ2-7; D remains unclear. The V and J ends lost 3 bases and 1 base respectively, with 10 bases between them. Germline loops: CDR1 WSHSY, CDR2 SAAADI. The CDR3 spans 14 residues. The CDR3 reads CASSDPAPSYEQYF. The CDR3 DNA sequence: TGCGCCAGCAGTGACCCCGCGCCATCCTACGAGCAGTACTTC.

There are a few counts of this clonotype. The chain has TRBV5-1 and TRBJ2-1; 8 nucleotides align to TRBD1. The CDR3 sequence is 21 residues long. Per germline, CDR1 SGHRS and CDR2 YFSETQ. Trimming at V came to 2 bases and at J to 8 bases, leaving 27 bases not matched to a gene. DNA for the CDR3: TGCGCCAGCAGCTTCGTCTCGACAGGGGCTATGGCGGTACTCCTCCGGCATGAGCAGTTCTTC. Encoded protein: CASSFVSTGAMAVLLRHEQFF.

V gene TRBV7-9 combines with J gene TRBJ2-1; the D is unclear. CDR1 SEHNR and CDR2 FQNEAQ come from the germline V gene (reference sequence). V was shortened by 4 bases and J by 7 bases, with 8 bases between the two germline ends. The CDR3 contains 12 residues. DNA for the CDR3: TGTGCCAGCAGCTGGGAAGGGAATGAGCAGTTCTTC. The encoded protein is CASSWEGNEQFF.

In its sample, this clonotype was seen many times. The CDR3 loop reads CASGRRGSYEQYF. In nucleotides, the CDR3 is TGTGCCAGCGGACGCCGGGGCTCTTACGAGCAGTACTTC. The rearrangement links TRBV27 to TRBJ2-7; D could derive from TRBD1 or TRBD2 (5 bases each). This CDR3 has 13 residues. V lost 8 bases and J lost 4, with 15 bases in between. Germline CDR1 and CDR2: MNHEY and SMNVEV (reference sequence).

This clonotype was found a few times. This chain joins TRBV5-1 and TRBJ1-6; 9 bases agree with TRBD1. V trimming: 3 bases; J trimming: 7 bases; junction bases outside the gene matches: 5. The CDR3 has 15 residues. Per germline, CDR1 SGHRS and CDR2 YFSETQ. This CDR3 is CASSYGTGRNSPLHF. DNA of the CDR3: TGCGCCAGCAGCTACGGGACAGGGAGAAATTCACCCCTCCACTTT.

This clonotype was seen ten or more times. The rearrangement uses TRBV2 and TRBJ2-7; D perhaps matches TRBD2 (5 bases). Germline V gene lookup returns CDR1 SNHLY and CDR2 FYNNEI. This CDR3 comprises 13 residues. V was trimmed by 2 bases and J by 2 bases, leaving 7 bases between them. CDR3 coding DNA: TGTGCCAGCAGTGAATCGGGAACCTACGAGCAGTACTTC. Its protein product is CASSESGTYEQYF.

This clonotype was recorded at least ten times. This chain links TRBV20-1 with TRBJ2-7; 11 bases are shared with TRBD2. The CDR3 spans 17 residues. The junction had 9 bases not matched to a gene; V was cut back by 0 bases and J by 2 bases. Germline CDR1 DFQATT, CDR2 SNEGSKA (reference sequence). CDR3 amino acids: CSAREGGTSGRPYEQYF. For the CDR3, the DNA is TGCAGTGCTAGAGAAGGGGGTACTAGCGGGAGACCCTACGAGCAGTACTTC.

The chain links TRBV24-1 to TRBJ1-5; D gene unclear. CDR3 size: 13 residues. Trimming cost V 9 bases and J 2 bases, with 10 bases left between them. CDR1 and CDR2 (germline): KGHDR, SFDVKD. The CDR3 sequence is CATGEDGNQPQHF. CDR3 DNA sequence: TGTGCCACCGGGGAGGACGGCAATCAGCCCCAGCATTTT.

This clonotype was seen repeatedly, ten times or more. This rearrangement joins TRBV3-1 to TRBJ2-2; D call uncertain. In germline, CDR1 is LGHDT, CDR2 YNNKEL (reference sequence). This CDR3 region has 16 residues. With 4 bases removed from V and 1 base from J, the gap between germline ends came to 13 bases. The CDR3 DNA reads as TGTGCCAGCAGCCCTCTGGTATTCCAGAACACCGGGGAGCTGTTTTTT. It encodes CASSPLVFQNTGELFF.

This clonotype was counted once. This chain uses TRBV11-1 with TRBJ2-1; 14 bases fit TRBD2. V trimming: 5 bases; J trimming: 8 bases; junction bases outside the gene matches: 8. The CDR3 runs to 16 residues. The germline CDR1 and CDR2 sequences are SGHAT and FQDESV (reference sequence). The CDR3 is CASSGRGTSGRYEQFF. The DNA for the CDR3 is TGTGCCAGCAGCGGAAGAGGGACTAGCGGGAGATATGAGCAGTTCTTC.

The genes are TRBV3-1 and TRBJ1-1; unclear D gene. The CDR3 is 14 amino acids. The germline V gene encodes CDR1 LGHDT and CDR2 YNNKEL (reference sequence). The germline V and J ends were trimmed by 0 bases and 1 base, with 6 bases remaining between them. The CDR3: CASSQDPSNTEAFF. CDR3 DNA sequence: TGTGCCAGCAGCCAAGACCCGTCGAACACTGAAGCTTTCTTT.

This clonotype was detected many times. CDR3 bases: TGCAGTGCTAAGGGACAGGGGGATGGCTACACCTTC. It yields the protein CSAKGQGDGYTF. The genes are TRBV20-1 and TRBJ1-2; 11 bases are shared with TRBD1. Germline V gene lookup returns CDR1 DFQATT and CDR2 SNEGSKA (reference sequence). CDR3 length: 12 residues. V gave up 4 bases and J gave up 6 bases; unmatched junction bases: 1.

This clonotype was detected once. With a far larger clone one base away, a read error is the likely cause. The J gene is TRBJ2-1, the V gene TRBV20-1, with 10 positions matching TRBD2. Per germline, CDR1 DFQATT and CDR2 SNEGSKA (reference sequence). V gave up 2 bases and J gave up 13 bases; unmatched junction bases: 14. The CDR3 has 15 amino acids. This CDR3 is CSARSRTSGQETQFF. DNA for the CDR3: TGCAGTGCTAGATCCCGGACTAGCGGACAAGAGACCCAGTTCTTC.

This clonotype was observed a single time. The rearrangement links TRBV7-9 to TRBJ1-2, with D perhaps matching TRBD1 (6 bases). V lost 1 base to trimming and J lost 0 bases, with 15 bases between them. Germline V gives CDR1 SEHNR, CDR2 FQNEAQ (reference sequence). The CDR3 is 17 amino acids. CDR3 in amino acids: CASSLGTGIRANYGYTF. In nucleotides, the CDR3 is TGTGCCAGCAGCTTAGGAACAGGGATAAGAGCTAACTATGGCTACACCTTC.

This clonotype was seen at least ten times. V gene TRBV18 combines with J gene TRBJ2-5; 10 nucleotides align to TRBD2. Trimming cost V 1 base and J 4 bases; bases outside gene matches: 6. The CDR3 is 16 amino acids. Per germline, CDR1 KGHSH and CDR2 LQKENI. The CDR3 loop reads CASSPLASGSSETQYF. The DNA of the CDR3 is TGTGCCAGCTCACCACTTGCTAGCGGGAGTTCAGAGACCCAGTACTTC. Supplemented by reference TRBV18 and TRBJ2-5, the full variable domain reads NAGVMQNPRHLVRRRGQEARLRCSPMKGHSHVYWYRQLPEEGLKFMVYLQKENIIDESGMPKERFSAEFPKEGPSILRIQQVVRGDSAAYFCASSPLASGSSETQYFGPGTRLLVL.

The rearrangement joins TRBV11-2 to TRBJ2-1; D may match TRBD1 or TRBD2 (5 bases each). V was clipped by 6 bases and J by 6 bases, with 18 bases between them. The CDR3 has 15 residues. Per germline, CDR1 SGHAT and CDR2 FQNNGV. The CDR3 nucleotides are TGTGCCAGCAGACAGCCGGGACCTCGTTCCAATGAGCAGTTCTTC. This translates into CASRQPGPRSNEQFF.

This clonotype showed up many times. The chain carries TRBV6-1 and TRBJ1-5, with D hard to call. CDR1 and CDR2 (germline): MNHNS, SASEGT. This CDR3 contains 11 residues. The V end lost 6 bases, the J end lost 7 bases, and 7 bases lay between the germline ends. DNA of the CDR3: TGTGCCAGCAGGTCCGGGCAGCCCCAGCATTTT. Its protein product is CASRSGQPQHF.

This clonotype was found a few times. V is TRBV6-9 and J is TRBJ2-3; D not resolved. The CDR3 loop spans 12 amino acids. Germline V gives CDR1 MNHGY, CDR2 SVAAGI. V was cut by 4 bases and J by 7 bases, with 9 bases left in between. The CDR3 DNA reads TGTGCCAGCAGTTCCCCCCTCTATACGCAGTATTTT. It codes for CASSSPLYTQYF.

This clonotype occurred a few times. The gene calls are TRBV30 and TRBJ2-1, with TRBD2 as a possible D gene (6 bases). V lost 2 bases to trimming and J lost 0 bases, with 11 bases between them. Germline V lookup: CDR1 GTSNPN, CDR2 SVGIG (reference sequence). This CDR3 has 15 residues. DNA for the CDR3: TGTGCCTGGAGTCGCGGCGGGATCTCCTACAATGAGCAGTTCTTC. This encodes CAWSRGGISYNEQFF.

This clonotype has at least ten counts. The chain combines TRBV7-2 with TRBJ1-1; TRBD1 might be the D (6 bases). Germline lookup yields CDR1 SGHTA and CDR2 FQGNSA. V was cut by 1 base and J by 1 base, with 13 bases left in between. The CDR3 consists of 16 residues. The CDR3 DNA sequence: TGTGCCAGCAGCTTAGGACCCGACAGGCCGAACACTGAAGCTTTCTTT. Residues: CASSLGPDRPNTEAFF.

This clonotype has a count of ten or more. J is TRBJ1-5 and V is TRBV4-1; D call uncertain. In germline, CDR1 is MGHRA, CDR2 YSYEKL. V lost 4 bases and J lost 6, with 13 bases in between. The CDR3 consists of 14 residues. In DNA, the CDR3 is TGCGCCAGCAGCCCCGGGCCCGGGCGTCAGCCCCAGCATTTT. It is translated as CASSPGPGRQPQHF.